This TCR beta chain was captured by sequencing in a study of blood T cell repertoires in COVID-19. Across the study: There were acute and convalescent COVID-19 samples, and they came from the United States, Italy and Spain. PBMCs, B-cell-depleted T cells, or T cells were the source of the cDNA or gDNA that made up the material.

In the authors' methods: Nucleated cell counts were estimated from reference gene primer amplification. The data were produced by immunoSEQ multiplex PCR, yet TCRdb's version contains in-frame clones alone and is incomplete. D and trimming were read from the DNA, whereas the V and J calls and clone size are those reported in that table. The sample has tens of thousands of clones, 70% to 90% seen once; the top ten hold over 1.3%. CDR3 length equals 13 residues. Germline V gene data show CDR1 as MNHEY and CDR2 as SMNVEV (reference sequence). V was cut by 3 bases and J by 4 bases, with 7 bases left in between.

The sequence derives from a woman aged 60 to 75 with acute or convalescent COVID-19. The specimen was peripheral blood. The rearrangement uses TRBV27 and TRBJ1-5; no reliable D call. CDR3 amino acids: CASSFVLNQPQHF. For the CDR3, the DNA is TGTGCCAGCAGTTTCGTTCTTAATCAGCCCCAGCATTTT.